This is a list of T cell receptor beta chains from one sample in a study of T cell changes during pregnancy in multiple sclerosis. Assay: immunoSEQ multiplex PCR; the TCRdb copy retains only in-frame clones and omits some. The profile covers over 35,000 clones, with about 92% appearing a single time and over 10% taken by the ten largest. Here the sequenced sample was CD8+ T cells from peripheral blood mononuclear cells, taken in the first trimester of pregnancy. Receptor source: a female donor with multiple sclerosis, enrolled in a pregnancy study. Both conserved end residues are part of each CDR3. Each record gives: clone size, V gene, CDR3 length, J gene, D gene, CDR3 DNA, CDR3 protein. The D gene is left open where the match is weak. Clone size appears in some rows only: once, few, many, or a class for an expanded clone.

clone_size: NA
v_call: TRBV6-4
cdr3_length: 15
j_call: TRBJ2-1
d_call: TRBD1
cdr3_nt: TGTGCCAGCAGTGACACAGGGGCTGGGGTAATTGAGCAGTTCTTC
cdr3_aa: CASSDTGAGVIEQFF

clone_size: few
v_call: TRBV6-1
cdr3_length: 15
j_call: TRBJ2-7
d_call: TRBD1
cdr3_nt: TGTGCCAGCAGTGAAAGACAGGGGGGAAGCTACGAGCAGTACTTC
cdr3_aa: CASSERQGGSYEQYF

clone_size: NA
v_call: TRBV4-1
cdr3_length: 15
j_call: TRBJ2-3
d_call: TRBD2
cdr3_nt: TGCGCCAGCAGCCAGGTAGCGGGGGGGCCAGATACGCAGTATTTT
cdr3_aa: CASSQVAGGPDTQYF

clone_size: NA
v_call: TRBV19
cdr3_length: 14
j_call: TRBJ1-1
d_call: NA
cdr3_nt: TGTGCCAGTAGTATAGTCCAGGGTCTCACTGAAGCTTTCTTT
cdr3_aa: CASSIVQGLTEAFF

clone_size: NA
v_call: TRBV28
cdr3_length: 16
j_call: TRBJ1-4
d_call: TRBD1
cdr3_nt: TGTGCCAGCAGTCCCTTAGGGGGCGGTGATAATGAAAAACTGTTTTTT
cdr3_aa: CASSPLGGGDNEKLFF

clone_size: NA
v_call: TRBV9
cdr3_length: 14
j_call: TRBJ2-3
d_call: TRBD2
cdr3_nt: TGTGCCAGCAGCGAGGGGACTAGCGGAGATACGCAGTATTTT
cdr3_aa: CASSEGTSGDTQYF

clone_size: NA
v_call: TRBV27
cdr3_length: 15
j_call: TRBJ1-4
d_call: NA
cdr3_nt: TGTGCCAGCAGTTTCGGGGTGGCAACTAATGAAAAACTGTTTTTT
cdr3_aa: CASSFGVATNEKLFF

clone_size: once
v_call: TRBV7-9
cdr3_length: 13
j_call: TRBJ1-2
d_call: NA
cdr3_nt: TGTGCCAGCAGCTTAGTTGAGGAGGTTGGCTACACCTTC
cdr3_aa: CASSLVEEVGYTF

clone_size: NA
v_call: TRBV5-5
cdr3_length: 11
j_call: TRBJ1-1
d_call: NA
cdr3_nt: TGTGCCAGCAGCTTGGTCAGTGAAGCTTTCTTT
cdr3_aa: CASSLVSEAFF

clone_size: NA
v_call: TRBV29-1
cdr3_length: 14
j_call: TRBJ1-1
d_call: TRBD1
cdr3_nt: TGCAGCGTTGCTCCGACAGGGTTGAACACTGAAGCTTTCTTT
cdr3_aa: CSVAPTGLNTEAFF

clone_size: NA
v_call: TRBV5-4
cdr3_length: 13
j_call: TRBJ2-5
d_call: NA
cdr3_nt: TGTGCCAGCAGCTGGGCCAAACAAGAGACCCAGTACTTC
cdr3_aa: CASSWAKQETQYF

clone_size: NA
v_call: TRBV14
cdr3_length: 14
j_call: TRBJ1-1
d_call: NA
cdr3_nt: TGTGCCAGCAGTTCCTCGGGGGGATACACTGAAGCTTTCTTT
cdr3_aa: CASSSSGGYTEAFF

clone_size: NA
v_call: TRBV5-8
cdr3_length: 14
j_call: TRBJ2-2
d_call: TRBD1
cdr3_nt: TGTGCCAGCAGCTTGACAGGGGTCACCGGGGAGCTGTTTTTT
cdr3_aa: CASSLTGVTGELFF

clone_size: NA
v_call: TRBV9
cdr3_length: 19
j_call: TRBJ2-3
d_call: TRBD2
cdr3_nt: TGTGCCAGCAGACCTAGCGGGGGGTCTGTCCTCCCCTCAGCGGATACGCAGTATTTT
cdr3_aa: CASRPSGGSVLPSADTQYF

clone_size: NA
v_call: TRBV5-3
cdr3_length: 16
j_call: TRBJ1-6
d_call: NA
cdr3_nt: TGTGCCAGAAGCTTGGCTTCCGGGGGGCAAAATTCACCCCTCCACTTT
cdr3_aa: CARSLASGGQNSPLHF

clone_size: NA
v_call: TRBV5-6
cdr3_length: 14
j_call: TRBJ2-3
d_call: NA
cdr3_nt: TGTGCCAGCAGCTTCGGGACTAGCACAGATACGCAGTATTTT
cdr3_aa: CASSFGTSTDTQYF

clone_size: NA
v_call: TRBV7-8
cdr3_length: 17
j_call: TRBJ1-5
d_call: NA
cdr3_nt: TGTGCCAGCAGCACCGGAGCCGACAGGAATGGGAATCAGCCCCAGCATTTT
cdr3_aa: CASSTGADRNGNQPQHF

clone_size: NA
v_call: TRBV7-3
cdr3_length: 14
j_call: TRBJ2-1
d_call: NA
cdr3_nt: TGTGCCAGCAGCTTAAGTAGTCTCGAGAATGAGCAGTTCTTC
cdr3_aa: CASSLSSLENEQFF

clone_size: NA
v_call: TRBV19
cdr3_length: 14
j_call: TRBJ1-1
d_call: NA
cdr3_nt: TGTGCCAGTACCGGACCCTGGGGGGTAACTGAAGCTTTCTTT
cdr3_aa: CASTGPWGVTEAFF

clone_size: NA
v_call: TRBV29-1
cdr3_length: 17
j_call: TRBJ2-5
d_call: NA
cdr3_nt: TGCAGCGTTGAGGTTAGGGGGCGAAAAGCGGGTCAAGAGACCCAGTACTTC
cdr3_aa: CSVEVRGRKAGQETQYF

clone_size: NA
v_call: TRBV2
cdr3_length: 17
j_call: TRBJ1-5
d_call: NA
cdr3_nt: TGTGCCAGCAGTGAAGCGCTTCTCAGGGGCGCCGATCAGCCCCAGCATTTT
cdr3_aa: CASSEALLRGADQPQHF

clone_size: once
v_call: TRBV30
cdr3_length: 12
j_call: TRBJ2-1
d_call: NA
cdr3_nt: TGTGCCTGGAGTGCCCCCAGCGGCGAGCAGTTCTTC
cdr3_aa: CAWSAPSGEQFF

clone_size: NA
v_call: TRBV7-7
cdr3_length: 15
j_call: TRBJ2-1
d_call: TRBD2
cdr3_nt: TGTGCTAGCAGCGCGGGACTAGCGGGGGTCAATGAGCAGTTCTTC
cdr3_aa: CASSAGLAGVNEQFF

clone_size: NA
v_call: TRBV6-1
cdr3_length: 15
j_call: TRBJ2-5
d_call: TRBD2
cdr3_nt: TGTGCCAGCAGTGAGCGGGAGGATGGTGGGGAGACCCAGTACTTC
cdr3_aa: CASSEREDGGETQYF

clone_size: once
v_call: TRBV5-8
cdr3_length: 15
j_call: TRBJ1-1
d_call: TRBD1
cdr3_nt: TGTGCCAGCAGCTTGGATGGGACAGGGGACACTGAAGCTTTCTTT
cdr3_aa: CASSLDGTGDTEAFF

clone_size: NA
v_call: TRBV15
cdr3_length: 13
j_call: TRBJ1-5
d_call: NA
cdr3_nt: TGTGCCACCAGCAGAGATTGGACAGAGCCCCAGCATTTT
cdr3_aa: CATSRDWTEPQHF

clone_size: NA
v_call: TRBV19
cdr3_length: 13
j_call: TRBJ1-1
d_call: NA
cdr3_nt: TGTGCCAGTAGTATAGCCATGAACACTGAAGCTTTCTTT
cdr3_aa: CASSIAMNTEAFF

clone_size: NA
v_call: TRBV19
cdr3_length: 15
j_call: TRBJ2-1
d_call: TRBD2
cdr3_nt: TGTGCCAGTAGTATAGTAGCGGGGGGTGTCGATGAGCAGTTCTTC
cdr3_aa: CASSIVAGGVDEQFF